Presented here are 4 T cell receptor beta chains from one specimen sequenced in a study of radiotherapy plus CTLA-4 blockade in lung cancer. Assay: immunoSEQ multiplex PCR; the TCRdb copy retains only in-frame clones and omits some. This table has around 30,000 clones, 70% appearing once. The sequences come from peripheral blood, collected from a patient treated with radiotherapy plus ipilimumab. The receptors here all came from a human donor with non-small cell lung cancer who had stable disease on radiotherapy plus ipilimumab.

This sequence joins TRBV7-2 and TRBJ2-1; D is perhaps TRBD1 (5 bases). Germline assignment: CDR1 SGHTA and CDR2 FQGNSA. V was trimmed by 1 base and J by 4 bases, leaving 8 bases between them. The CDR3 is 14 amino acids. The DNA of the CDR3 is TGTGCCAGCAGCTTAGATGCAGGGTACAATGAGCAGTTCTTC. This gives the protein CASSLDAGYNEQFF.

This clone has only one observation. This chain joins TRBV18 and TRBJ2-3; 8 nucleotides line up with TRBD1. This CDR3 region has 14 residues. The germline gives CDR1 KGHSH, CDR2 LQKENI. J lost 3 bases, V lost 5 bases, and 4 bases had no gene match. CDR3 in DNA: TGTGCCAGCTCATCGACAGGGGAGACAGATACGCAGTATTTT. Its protein product is CASSSTGETDTQYF.

The chain combines TRBV2 with TRBJ2-3; D possibly corresponds to TRBD1 (6 bases). Germline loops: CDR1 SNHLY, CDR2 FYNNEI. The CDR3 has 14 amino acids. The V and J ends lost 7 bases and 1 base respectively, with 12 bases between them. CDR3 residues: CASNPTGGTDTQYF. In DNA form, the CDR3 reads TGTGCCAGCAATCCGACAGGAGGCACAGATACGCAGTATTTT.

This sequence joins TRBV5-1 and TRBJ2-7; D could derive from TRBD1 or TRBD2 (9 bases each). This CDR3 comprises 15 residues. The V end lost 4 bases, the J end lost 2 bases, and 16 bases lay between the germline ends. The V gene's germline CDR1 is SGHRS and CDR2 YFSETQ. The CDR3 DNA is TGCGCCAGCAGCCTAGCGGGACAGGGCCCCTACGAGCAGTACTTC. Protein: CASSLAGQGPYEQYF.